One sample yielded the 8 T cell receptor beta chains listed below, sequenced in a study of cytomegalovirus exposure and HLA in healthy donors. It was with 60 Vbeta and 13 Jbeta primers that the PCR ran. Measured with immunoSEQ multiplex PCR; TCRdb has only the in-frame clones, and not every one. The sample includes over 70,000 clones, less than 75% of them seen just once. Input material: PBMCs. These TCRs come from a man younger than 40 in good health and CMV-seronegative.

CDR3 DNA sequence: TGTGCCAGCAGTCTCACCCCTCGGACAGGGGGCAACTATGGCTACACCTTC. Amino acids: CASSLTPRTGGNYGYTF. This rearrangement joins TRBV27 to TRBJ1-2; 11 bases map to TRBD1. CDR3 length equals 17 residues. With 5 bases clipped from V and 2 bases from J, the junction kept 10 bases outside the gene matches. Germline assignment: CDR1 MNHEY and CDR2 SMNVEV (reference sequence).

V usage is TRBV5-6 and J usage is TRBJ2-7; maybe TRBD2 (7 bases). V was shortened by 7 bases and J by 7 bases, with 21 bases between the two germline ends. The V gene's germline CDR1 is SGHDT and CDR2 YYEEEE. The CDR3 length is 14 residues. DNA for the CDR3: TGTGCCAGCGGTACAGGCCAGGGGAGGGATGAGCAGTACTTC. Translating it yields CASGTGQGRDEQYF.

The DNA of the CDR3 is TGCAGCGTTGAAGTAGCGGGAGAATGGTACGAGCAGTACTTC. Its translation is CSVEVAGEWYEQYF. The genes are TRBV29-1 and TRBJ2-7; 9 bases match TRBD2. CDR3 length equals 14 residues. The V and J ends lost 1 base and 4 bases, in that order; junction bases with no gene match: 5. Germline CDR1 reads SQVTM; CDR2 reads ANQGSEA.

As regards this clone: At the DNA level, this CDR3 is encoded by other sequences in the same sample as well. This chain uses TRBV2 with TRBJ2-4, with 10 bases that match TRBD2. This CDR3 comprises 22 residues. The ends lost 1 base at V and 5 bases at J; junction bases unmatched: 23. Germline-derived CDR1 and CDR2 are SNHLY and FYNNEI. CDR3 region: CASSEVLGVLPSGGTIQNIQYF. The DNA for the CDR3 is TGTGCCAGCAGTGAAGTGCTTGGGGTTCTTCCTAGCGGGGGAACTATACAAAACATTCAGTACTTC.

About this clone itself: One end of the junction does not line up with germline, which may come from a read error. The chain links TRBV27 to TRBJ2-3; D is perhaps TRBD2 (5 bases). CDR1 and CDR2 (germline): MNHEY, SMNVEV (reference sequence). CDR3 length: 18 residues. CDR3 amino acids: CASSLSTKGEMGTDTQYF. DNA of the CDR3: TGTGCCAGCAGTCTATCGACGAAGGGAGAAATGGGCACAGATACGCAGTATTTT.

CDR3 sequence (DNA): TGCGCCAGCAGCTCGACGACTCTTATACCCTTAGGAGATACGCAGTATTTT. Translation gives CASSSTTLIPLGDTQYF. The genes are TRBV5-1 and TRBJ2-3, with D hard to call. The CDR3 is 17 amino acids. The germline V and J ends were trimmed by 3 bases and 5 bases, with 22 bases remaining between them. Germline lookup yields CDR1 SGHRS and CDR2 YFSETQ.

The chain recombines TRBV28 with TRBJ1-4, with D tentatively TRBD1 (5 bases). V lost 6 bases and J lost 6, with 23 bases in between. Per germline, CDR1 MDHEN and CDR2 SYDVKM. This CDR3 is built from 17 residues. The DNA of the CDR3 is TGTGCCAGCAGCCCCCGGGGGATAGATCATCTCCATGAAAAACTGTTTTTT. Translating gives CASSPRGIDHLHEKLFF.

J is TRBJ2-7 and V is TRBV2, with TRBD2 matching over 11 bases. CDR3 length equals 15 residues. Trimming took 10 bases from V and 3 from J; bases not matched to a gene: 11. Germline V gene data show CDR1 as SNHLY and CDR2 as FYNNEI. The CDR3 coding sequence is TGTGCCATACACAGGGTGGGACTAGCGGACTACGAGCAGTACTTC. Amino acids: CAIHRVGLADYEQYF.